Below are 28 T cell receptor beta chains sequenced from a single sample in a study of blood T cell repertoires in COVID-19. Libraries were prepared by immunoSEQ multiplex PCR; TCRdb keeps only in-frame clonotypes and omits some of them. The sample records a few hundred thousand clones, around 87% being singletons. The sequenced sample was peripheral blood. The receptors come from a woman between 50 and 59 years old who had recovered from COVID-19.

This clone was counted once. J is TRBJ2-2 and V is TRBV19; the match to TRBD2 covers 11 bases. The CDR3 is 17 amino acids. V trimming: 3 bases; J trimming: 5 bases; junction bases outside the gene matches: 8. Germline loops: CDR1 LNHDA, CDR2 SQIVND (reference sequence). CDR3 protein: CASSILAGGPGTGELFF. Written as DNA, the CDR3 is TGTGCCAGTAGTATCTTAGCGGGGGGGCCGGGTACCGGGGAGCTGTTTTTT.

V gene TRBV29-1 combines with J gene TRBJ2-3; 7 positions match TRBD2. Unmatched junction bases numbered 14, after V lost 8 bases and J lost 3 bases. Germline V gives CDR1 SQVTM, CDR2 ANQGSEA. This CDR3 spans 15 amino acids. CDR3 amino acids: CSSRRGQGGTDTQYF. The CDR3 DNA follows: TGCAGCTCCAGAAGGGGTCAGGGAGGGACAGATACGCAGTATTTT.

The table lists this clone with a count of one. V and J are TRBV12-3 or TRBV12-4 and TRBJ1-1, with a weak D call TRBD1 (6 bases). The CDR3 runs to 11 residues. V dropped 1 base and J dropped 11 bases, with 8 bases sitting between them. The CDR3 region has the DNA TGTGCCAGCAGTTTAGACAGGGCGGCTTTCTTT. It encodes CASSLDRAAFF.

The chain is built from TRBV11-3 and TRBJ2-1; D is unclear. Looked up from germline, CDR1 is SGHNT and CDR2 is YENEEA. The CDR3 sequence is 12 residues long. Trimming took 6 bases from V and 7 from J, leaving 10 bases between them. The CDR3 is CASSTTLNEQFF. The CDR3, as DNA: TGTGCCAGCAGTACAACGTTAAATGAGCAGTTCTTC. Drawing the rest from reference TRBV11-3 and TRBJ2-1, the complete variable domain is EAGVVQSPRYKIIEKKQPVAFWCNPISGHNTLYWYLQNLGQGPELLIRYENEEAVDDSQLPKDRFSAERLKGVDSTLKIQPAELGDSAVYLCASSTTLNEQFFGPGTRLTVL.

The chain has TRBV28 and TRBJ2-3; tentative D call: TRBD1 (5 bases). With 5 bases removed from V and 0 bases from J, the gap between germline ends came to 24 bases. The length of the CDR3 is 19 residues. The V gene's germline CDR1 is MDHEN and CDR2 SYDVKM. The CDR3 spells CASSPMDTKDRSSTDTQYF. DNA of the CDR3: TGTGCCAGCAGTCCGATGGACACGAAAGACCGATCTAGCACAGATACGCAGTATTTT.

The rearrangement links TRBV5-1 to TRBJ2-3, with 10 bases fitting TRBD2. From germline, CDR1 is SGHRS and CDR2 YFSETQ. V shed 4 bases and J 2 bases; nucleotides not matched to a gene: 4. The CDR3 totals 15 residues. The CDR3 nucleotides are TGCGCCAGCAGCACTGGACTAGCGGTCACAGATACGCAGTATTTT. Translating gives CASSTGLAVTDTQYF.

This chain connects TRBV9 to TRBJ1-4; TRBD1 aligns across 8 bases. Germline CDR1 reads SGDLS; CDR2 reads YYNGEE. V shed 0 bases and J 3 bases; nucleotides not matched to a gene: 4. The CDR3 has 16 amino acids. The CDR3 bases are TGTGCCAGCAGCGTAGGACAGGGGAGGGCTAATGAAAAACTGTTTTTT. It specifies CASSVGQGRANEKLFF.

This chain links TRBV5-4 with TRBJ1-2; D may be TRBD1 (6 bases). This CDR3 is 14 amino acids long. V was shortened by 4 bases and J by 4 bases, with 14 bases between the two germline ends. The germline V gene has CDR1 SGHNT and CDR2 YYREEE (reference sequence). CDR3: CASSQQGLSYGYTF. The CDR3 nucleotides read TGTGCCAGCAGCCAGCAGGGGCTTAGCTATGGCTACACCTTC.

The V call is TRBV6-2 or TRBV6-3, the J call TRBJ2-7, with 11 bases that match TRBD2. This CDR3 is 16 amino acids long. The trim removed 4 bases at V and 5 bases at J, leaving 10 bases unmatched. Germline loops: CDR1 MNHEY, CDR2 SVGEGT. CDR3 bases: TGTGCCAGCAGTTCTGCTAGCGGGAGGTTTAGCAACGAGCAGTACTTC. As protein: CASSSASGRFSNEQYF.

The rearrangement links TRBV5-4 to TRBJ2-1; 9 bases fit TRBD1. The CDR3 length is 17 residues. In germline, CDR1 is SGHNT, CDR2 YYREEE (reference sequence). J gave up 4 bases and V 4 bases, and 12 bases lay outside the gene matches. This CDR3 reads CASSGLTGTGKYNEQFF. CDR3 nucleotide sequence: TGTGCCAGCAGCGGACTTACCGGGACAGGGAAATACAATGAGCAGTTCTTC. The whole variable domain, remainder taken from reference TRBV5-4 and TRBJ2-1, is ETGVTQSPTHLIKTRGQQVTLRCSSQSGHNTVSWYQQALGQGPQFIFQYYREEENGRGNFPPRFSGLQFPNYSSELNVNALELDDSALYLCASSGLTGTGKYNEQFFGPGTRLTVL.

The chain couples TRBV5-1 to TRBJ2-5; D possibly corresponds to TRBD2 (5 bases). Germline V gives CDR1 SGHRS, CDR2 YFSETQ. The CDR3 consists of 13 residues. Trimming removed 1 base at V and 3 bases at J, with 7 bases between. In DNA, the CDR3 is TGCGCCAGCAGCTTGCGGGGTGAAGAGACCCAGTACTTC. It yields the protein CASSLRGEETQYF.

CDR3 in DNA: TGTGCCAGCAGCCCACTGGGCAACACCATATATTTT. Protein product: CASSPLGNTIYF. The rearrangement links TRBV9 to TRBJ1-3, with D hard to call. V was trimmed by 4 bases and J by 7 bases, leaving 9 bases between them. This CDR3 spans 12 amino acids. Per germline, CDR1 SGDLS and CDR2 YYNGEE.

The V gene is TRBV5-1, the J gene TRBJ2-3; D might be TRBD2 (6 bases). Germline values: CDR1 SGHRS, CDR2 YFSETQ. V gave up 1 base and J gave up 4 bases, with 13 bases separating them. The CDR3 is made up of 15 amino acids. CDR3 residues: CASSLSGDRADTQYF. As DNA, the CDR3 is TGCGCCAGCAGCTTGTCGGGGGATCGGGCAGATACGCAGTATTTT.

This clone occurred once. The V call is TRBV2, the J call TRBJ2-7, with 8 bases aligning to TRBD1. In germline, CDR1 is SNHLY, CDR2 FYNNEI. This CDR3 has 16 amino acids. The ends lost 6 bases at V and 6 bases at J; junction bases unmatched: 16. CDR3 coding DNA: TGTGCCAGCAGCGGAGCAATATGGACAGGGAAGTTCGAGCAGTACTTC. Encoded protein: CASSGAIWTGKFEQYF.

The chain couples TRBV5-1 to TRBJ2-7; maybe TRBD2 (5 bases). The ends were cut back, 3 bases at V and 7 bases at J, with 29 bases in the middle. CDR3 length: 18 amino acids. The germline gives CDR1 SGHRS, CDR2 YFSETQ. CDR3 coding DNA: TGCGCCAGCAGCTGGGCCGGTGCGGTTGAATTACTACGAGGGGAGCAGTACTTC. This gives the protein CASSWAGAVELLRGEQYF.

The chain is built from TRBV28 and TRBJ1-5; perhaps TRBD1 as D (5 bases). V lost 5 bases and J lost 6, with 14 bases in between. The germline CDR1 and CDR2 sequences are MDHEN and SYDVKM. This CDR3 has 14 residues. The CDR3 spells CASSNRGLGQPQHF. CDR3 bases: TGTGCCAGCAGTAACCGGGGGTTGGGTCAGCCCCAGCATTTT.

The V call is TRBV7-2, the J call TRBJ1-2; possible D gene TRBD1, 5 bases. Germline V gives CDR1 SGHTA, CDR2 FQGNSA. V was pared by 4 bases and J by 8 bases, with 17 bases between. The CDR3 extends over 14 amino acids. CDR3 nucleotide sequence: TGTGCCAGCAGCTCCCCGACAGTCCTTAAGGGCTACACCTTC. It yields the protein CASSSPTVLKGYTF.

This sequence joins TRBV28 and TRBJ1-5; D is undetermined. The CDR3 totals 14 residues. CDR1 and CDR2 from the germline V gene are MDHEN and SYDVKM. V gave up 3 bases and J gave up 3 bases, with 9 bases separating them. The DNA of the CDR3 is TGTGCCAGCAGTTTCGTCTCTTCCAATCAGCCCCAGCATTTT. Protein sequence: CASSFVSSNQPQHF.

This chain links TRBV5-6 with TRBJ2-7; D gene unclear. The germline CDR1 and CDR2 sequences are SGHDT and YYEEEE. The CDR3 totals 11 residues. V lost 0 bases and J 7 bases, leaving 5 bases between the germline ends. CDR3 bases: TGTGCCAGCAGCTTGGGTGAGGAGCAGTACTTC. This sequence encodes CASSLGEEQYF.

The rearrangement joins TRBV24-1 to TRBJ2-2, with TRBD1 matching 12 bases. Germline CDR1 and CDR2: KGHDR and SFDVKD. This CDR3 comprises 18 residues. After removal of 4 bases from V and 4 bases from J, the junction contained 9 bases not matched to a gene. CDR3 amino acids: CATSDAGTGGFGTGELFF. The CDR3 bases are TGTGCCACCAGTGACGCCGGGACAGGGGGCTTCGGCACCGGGGAGCTGTTTTTT.

About this clone: An end of the junction does not agree with germline; a read error may underlie this. The J gene is TRBJ1-2, the V gene TRBV20-1, with a possible D match to TRBD1 (6 bases). The V gene's germline CDR1 is DFQATT and CDR2 SNEGSKA (reference sequence). This CDR3 has 11 residues. CDR3 nucleotide sequence: TGCAGTGGAGGGGGGGGCTATGGTTACACCTTC. Its translation is CSGGGGYGYTF.

The rearrangement joins TRBV28 to TRBJ2-1; 13 positions match TRBD2. The CDR3 is 17 amino acids. Germline CDR1 is MDHEN and CDR2 is SYDVKM. With V trimmed by 5 bases and J by 7 bases, 11 bases remained unmatched. This CDR3 reads CASSPRLAGGLSNEQFF. DNA for the CDR3: TGTGCCAGCAGTCCCAGACTAGCGGGGGGTTTAAGTAATGAGCAGTTCTTC.

The V call is TRBV4-3, the J call TRBJ2-3; 13 positions agree with TRBD2. V was pared by 1 base and J by 5 bases, with 0 bases of the junction left unmatched. The germline V gene has CDR1 LGHNA and CDR2 YSLEER. The CDR3 has 15 residues. The CDR3 here is CASSQGLAGGDTQYF. Written as DNA, the CDR3 is TGCGCCAGCAGCCAAGGACTAGCGGGAGGAGATACGCAGTATTTT.

The count of this clone is one. The rearrangement links TRBV30 to TRBJ1-4, with no clear D. V lost 0 bases, J lost 6 bases, and 8 bases lay in between. CDR3 size: 13 residues. Germline CDR1 GTSNPN, CDR2 SVGIG (reference sequence). CDR3 sequence: CAWSVGAYEKLFF. The CDR3 coding sequence is TGTGCCTGGAGTGTCGGTGCCTATGAAAAACTGTTTTTT.

The CDR3 region is CACLQGLNEKLFF. CDR3 DNA sequence: TGTGCCTGTCTTCAGGGCCTTAATGAAAAACTGTTTTTT. The chain joins TRBV30 to TRBJ1-4, with D perhaps matching TRBD1 (5 bases). V lost 6 bases to trimming and J lost 4 bases, with 12 bases between them. CDR3 length: 13 amino acids. Germline V gene lookup returns CDR1 GTSNPN and CDR2 SVGIG (reference sequence).

The gene calls are TRBV3-1 (or the pseudogene TRBV3-2) and TRBJ2-5; possibly TRBD2 for D (6 bases). V lost 6 bases, J lost 7 bases, and 18 bases lay in between. The length of the CDR3 is 14 residues. Per the germline V gene, CDR1 is LGHDT and CDR2 is YNNKEL (reference sequence). The CDR3 DNA follows: TGTGCCAGCAGTCGGCGGGGACCGCGAGGGACCCAGTACTTC. It specifies CASSRRGPRGTQYF.

V usage is TRBV3-1 (or the pseudogene TRBV3-2) and J usage is TRBJ1-5, with a tentative D call TRBD1 (6 bases). This CDR3 region has 16 residues. Germline lookup yields CDR1 LGHDT and CDR2 YNNKEL (reference sequence). Trimming took 0 bases from V and 3 from J, leaving 12 bases between them. The CDR3 loop reads CASSQEPTGVNQPQHF. The CDR3 DNA reads as TGTGCCAGCAGCCAAGAACCGACAGGAGTCAATCAGCCCCAGCATTTT.

V gene TRBV7-2 combines with J gene TRBJ1-2, with a tentative D call TRBD1 (6 bases). There are 14 residues in the CDR3. Germline V CDR1 and CDR2: SGHTA, FQGNSA. The V and J ends lost 1 base and 7 bases respectively, with 13 bases between them. The CDR3 DNA reads TGTGCCAGCAGCTTAGATCCAGGGGTTGGTGGCTACACCTTC. Protein sequence: CASSLDPGVGGYTF.